The rows below give T cell receptor beta chains drawn from one sample of a study of blood T cell repertoires in COVID-19. Sequencing used immunoSEQ multiplex PCR; TCRdb keeps in-frame clones, though not all of them. The repertoire includes 150,000 to 200,000 clones, around 85% of them detected once, and roughly 3% sits in the top ten. Sequencing was done on a sample of peripheral blood. The origin of the receptors is a human donor with acute or convalescent COVID-19. The donor label of this sample is uncertain. The CDR3 runs from the conserved cysteine through the conserved F or W. Each record gives: V gene, D gene, clone size, J gene, CDR3 protein, CDR3 DNA. A D gene is named only where the DNA matches it firmly. The size field is filled for only some rows; it gives once, few, many or a size class.

v_gene: TRBV15; d_gene: -; abundance: -; j_gene: TRBJ1-6; CDR3aa: CATSRDRGRGVPLHF; CDR3nt: TGTGCCACCAGCAGAGATCGGGGCAGGGGAGTACCCCTCCACTTT
v_gene: TRBV24-1; d_gene: -; abundance: many; j_gene: TRBJ2-3; CDR3aa: CATSDFEADTQYF; CDR3nt: TGTGCCACCAGTGATTTCGAGGCAGATACGCAGTATTTT
v_gene: TRBV10-3; d_gene: -; abundance: -; j_gene: TRBJ2-3; CDR3aa: CAIMGREADTQYF; CDR3nt: TGTGCCATCATGGGCAGGGAAGCAGATACGCAGTATTTT
v_gene: TRBV18; d_gene: -; abundance: -; j_gene: TRBJ1-1; CDR3aa: CASSSDKNTEAFF; CDR3nt: TGTGCCAGCTCCTCGGACAAGAACACTGAAGCTTTCTTT
v_gene: TRBV3-1/TRBV3-2; d_gene: -; abundance: -; j_gene: TRBJ1-2; CDR3aa: CASSHQQRVAGGYGYTF; CDR3nt: TGTGCCAGCAGCCACCAACAGCGGGTAGCGGGGGGCTATGGCTACACCTTC
v_gene: TRBV30; d_gene: TRBD1; abundance: -; j_gene: TRBJ1-2; CDR3aa: CAWTLLGDRAAVNYGYTF; CDR3nt: TGTGCCTGGACTCTCCTAGGGGACAGGGCAGCAGTTAACTATGGCTACACCTTC
v_gene: TRBV5-4; d_gene: -; abundance: -; j_gene: TRBJ1-4; CDR3aa: CASRQVWEKLFF; CDR3nt: TGTGCCAGCAGACAGGTATGGGAAAAACTGTTTTTT
v_gene: TRBV5-1; d_gene: -; abundance: -; j_gene: TRBJ2-2; CDR3aa: CASSKNTGELFF; CDR3nt: TGCGCCAGCAGTAAGAACACCGGGGAGCTGTTTTTT
v_gene: TRBV7-6; d_gene: -; abundance: -; j_gene: TRBJ1-4; CDR3aa: CASSLGAVNEKLFF; CDR3nt: TGTGCCAGCAGCTTAGGGGCAGTTAATGAAAAACTGTTTTTT
v_gene: TRBV12-3/TRBV12-4; d_gene: -; abundance: -; j_gene: TRBJ1-1; CDR3aa: CASSGESQAFF; CDR3nt: TGTGCCAGCAGTGGGGAGTCCCAAGCTTTCTTT
v_gene: TRBV2; d_gene: TRBD2; abundance: -; j_gene: TRBJ2-3; CDR3aa: CASSGSAGGTDTQYF; CDR3nt: TGTGCCAGCAGTGGGTCAGCGGGGGGGACAGATACGCAGTATTTT
v_gene: TRBV25-1; d_gene: -; abundance: -; j_gene: TRBJ1-4; CDR3aa: CASSENGHPNEKLFF; CDR3nt: TGTGCCAGCAGTGAGAATGGACACCCTAATGAAAAACTGTTTTTT
v_gene: TRBV6-2/TRBV6-3; d_gene: -; abundance: -; j_gene: TRBJ1-4; CDR3aa: CASSHIPDNEKLFF; CDR3nt: TGTGCCAGCAGTCACATTCCAGATAATGAAAAACTGTTTTTT
v_gene: TRBV5-1; d_gene: -; abundance: -; j_gene: TRBJ2-7; CDR3aa: CASSFSGRVDEQYF; CDR3nt: TGCGCCAGCAGCTTCTCGGGGAGAGTCGACGAGCAGTACTTC
v_gene: TRBV9; d_gene: -; abundance: once; j_gene: TRBJ1-1; CDR3aa: CASSTRQVNTEAFF; CDR3nt: TGTGCCAGCAGCACCCGACAGGTGAACACTGAAGCTTTCTTT
v_gene: TRBV6-5; d_gene: -; abundance: -; j_gene: TRBJ2-7; CDR3aa: CASSYAASPNYEQYF; CDR3nt: TGTGCCAGCAGTTACGCGGCTAGCCCCAACTACGAGCAGTACTTC
v_gene: TRBV6-2/TRBV6-3; d_gene: -; abundance: -; j_gene: TRBJ1-3; CDR3aa: CASSYTLPGFSGNTIYF; CDR3nt: TGTGCCAGCAGTTACACCTTACCAGGATTCTCTGGAAACACCATATATTTT
v_gene: TRBV4-2; d_gene: -; abundance: -; j_gene: TRBJ1-5; CDR3aa: CASSQLLKGESNQPQHF; CDR3nt: TGTGCCAGCAGCCAACTTTTGAAGGGGGAGAGCAATCAGCCCCAGCATTTT
v_gene: TRBV10-2; d_gene: -; abundance: -; j_gene: TRBJ1-1; CDR3aa: CASSSQGYGEAFF; CDR3nt: TGCGCCAGCAGTTCTCAGGGATATGGTGAAGCTTTCTTT
v_gene: TRBV7-9; d_gene: TRBD1; abundance: -; j_gene: TRBJ2-1; CDR3aa: CASRRQGAIGEQFF; CDR3nt: TGTGCCAGCCGGCGCCAGGGGGCGATTGGCGAGCAGTTCTTC
v_gene: TRBV30; d_gene: TRBD1; abundance: -; j_gene: TRBJ1-1; CDR3aa: CAWRGTGRNTEAFF; CDR3nt: TGTGCCTGGAGGGGGACAGGGCGCAACACTGAAGCTTTCTTT
v_gene: TRBV2; d_gene: TRBD2; abundance: -; j_gene: TRBJ2-3; CDR3aa: CASSVRGLAGGDTQYF; CDR3nt: TGTGCCAGCAGTGTTCGGGGACTAGCGGGGGGAGATACGCAGTATTTT